What follows are 27 T cell receptor beta chains derived from one specimen sequenced in a study of blood T cell repertoires in COVID-19. Assay: immunoSEQ multiplex PCR; the TCRdb copy retains only in-frame clones and omits some. Of hundreds of thousands of clones in the sample, approximately 80% were seen once. Sequences were obtained from peripheral blood. The receptors were gathered from a woman aged 80 or older with acute or convalescent COVID-19.

As regards this clone: The sample holds other DNA sequences that translate to the same CDR3. CDR3 DNA sequence: TGTGCCAGCAGCTCCGACAGGGGGACTGAAGCTTTCTTT. This translates into CASSSDRGTEAFF. The V gene is TRBV11-2, the J gene TRBJ1-1; 9 bases agree with TRBD1. The V segment lost 4 bases and the J segment 5 bases; nucleotides outside the gene matches: 2. CDR3 size: 13 residues. The germline V gene encodes CDR1 SGHAT and CDR2 FQNNGV.

This rearrangement joins TRBV2 to TRBJ2-5, with D uncertain. The CDR3 spans 13 residues. V gave up 4 bases and J gave up 1 base, with 7 bases separating them. Germline values: CDR1 SNHLY, CDR2 FYNNEI. CDR3 residues: CASSGRVQETQYF. As DNA, the CDR3 is TGTGCCAGCAGTGGCCGGGTCCAAGAGACCCAGTACTTC.

This chain links TRBV6-2 or TRBV6-3 with TRBJ1-5, with D perhaps TRBD1 (5 bases). With 0 bases removed from V and 4 bases from J, the gap between germline ends came to 13 bases. Germline-derived CDR1 and CDR2 are MNHEY and SVGEGT. The CDR3 has 16 residues. The CDR3 nucleotides are TGTGCCAGCAGTTACTCGAAAGCCGGGGGGAATCAGCCCCAGCATTTT. Translated: CASSYSKAGGNQPQHF.

This clone was counted between two and nine times. V is TRBV28 and J is TRBJ1-5; D may be TRBD1 (5 bases). The CDR3 totals 13 residues. The V and J ends lost 6 bases and 5 bases respectively, with 11 bases between them. CDR1 and CDR2 from the germline V gene are MDHEN and SYDVKM. The CDR3 DNA is TGTGCCAGCAGCGTTCGGGGGGATCAGCCCCAGCATTTT. It translates to CASSVRGDQPQHF.

The J gene is TRBJ1-6, the V gene TRBV29-1; 7 bases are shared with TRBD1. Germline V gene data show CDR1 as SQVTM and CDR2 as ANQGSEA. V shed 4 bases and J 7 bases; nucleotides not matched to a gene: 7. The CDR3 has 14 amino acids. CDR3 sequence: CSVASGTENSPLHF. The DNA for the CDR3 is TGCAGCGTTGCATCCGGGACAGAAAATTCACCCCTCCACTTT. Full variable domain (missing parts from reference TRBV29-1 and TRBJ1-6): SAVISQKPSRDICQRGTSLTIQCQVDSQVTMMFWYRQQPGQSLTLIATANQGSEATYESGFVIDKFPISRPNLTFSTLTVSNMSPEDSSIYLCSVASGTENSPLHFGNGTRLTVT.

The rearrangement uses TRBV4-1 and TRBJ2-2; 7 nucleotides match TRBD2. After removal of 0 bases from V and 7 bases from J, the junction contained 2 bases not matched to a gene. Germline values: CDR1 MGHRA, CDR2 YSYEKL. The CDR3 is 14 amino acids. Here the CDR3 reads CASSQELAVGELFF. The CDR3 DNA sequence: TGCGCCAGCAGCCAAGAGCTAGCGGTCGGGGAGCTGTTTTTT.

CDR3 in amino acids: CASTGTSGGTPGELFF. The DNA for the CDR3 is TGTGCCAGTACCGGGACTAGCGGGGGGACCCCCGGGGAGCTGTTTTTT. This rearrangement joins TRBV5-8 to TRBJ2-2, with 15 bases matching TRBD2. V trimming: 8 bases; J trimming: 6 bases; junction bases outside the gene matches: 8. CDR3 length equals 16 residues. The germline gives CDR1 SGHTS, CDR2 YDEGEE.

CDR3 nucleotide sequence: TGTGCCAGCAGCTCTATCACAGGGCAGCCGTACTTC. It specifies CASSSITGQPYF. J is TRBJ2-7 and V is TRBV11-2, with D perhaps matching TRBD1 (6 bases). Germline loops: CDR1 SGHAT, CDR2 FQNNGV. CDR3 length: 12 amino acids. Trimming removed 4 bases from V and 12 bases from J, with 16 bases in between. Full variable domain (outside the CDR3, taken from reference TRBV11-2 and TRBJ2-7): EAGVAQSPRYKIIEKRQSVAFWCNPISGHATLYWYQQILGQGPKLLIQFQNNGVVDDSQLPKDRFSAERLKGVDSTLKIQPAKLEDSAVYLCASSSITGQPYFGPGTRLTVT.

As for this clone: The same CDR3 is also encoded by other DNA sequences in this sample. This sequence joins TRBV12-3 or TRBV12-4 and TRBJ1-1; no clear D gene. The germline V and J ends were trimmed by 3 bases and 1 base, with 6 bases remaining between them. The CDR3 consists of 13 residues. CDR3 loop: CASSFRENTEAFF. The DNA for the CDR3 is TGTGCCAGCAGTTTTCGGGAGAACACTGAAGCTTTCTTT.

The V gene is TRBV29-1, the J gene TRBJ2-1; 7 bases match TRBD2. The junction had 7 bases not matched to a gene; V was cut back by 1 base and J by 7 bases. Germline values: CDR1 SQVTM, CDR2 ANQGSEA. The CDR3 contains 14 residues. CDR3 nucleotide sequence: TGCAGCGTTGAAGGTCGTGGCGGGGGTAATGAGCAGTTCTTC. It encodes CSVEGRGGGNEQFF.

The chain couples TRBV5-8 to TRBJ1-2, with D maybe TRBD1 (6 bases). V gave up 3 bases and J gave up 4 bases, with 13 bases separating them. Per the germline V gene, CDR1 is SGHTS and CDR2 is YDEGEE. CDR3 length: 14 residues. The CDR3 protein is CASSSPDRAYGYTF. The CDR3 nucleotides are TGTGCCAGCAGCTCCCCGGACAGAGCCTATGGCTACACCTTC.

This chain connects TRBV5-1 to TRBJ1-1; tentatively, D is TRBD1 (6 bases). V lost 3 bases to trimming and J lost 0 bases, with 21 bases between them. The germline gives CDR1 SGHRS, CDR2 YFSETQ. The CDR3 is 18 residues long. CDR3 bases: TGCGCCAGCAGCTCGGGGAAGACCCTGGGGGCCTTGAACACTGAAGCTTTCTTT. Protein: CASSSGKTLGALNTEAFF.

This chain links TRBV19 with TRBJ1-1; D uncertain. CDR3 length: 13 amino acids. Trimming removed 5 bases at V and 5 bases at J, with 12 bases between. CDR1 is LNHDA and CDR2 is SQIVND in the germline V gene (reference sequence). CDR3 in DNA: TGTGCCAGTAGTTACACTCGGGGAACTGAAGCTTTCTTT. Protein product: CASSYTRGTEAFF.

This rearrangement joins TRBV5-6 to TRBJ2-1; no firm D call. Germline values: CDR1 SGHDT, CDR2 YYEEEE. V was trimmed by 0 bases and J by 0 bases, leaving 10 bases between them. This CDR3 has 16 amino acids. The CDR3 sequence: CASSLGLTSSYNEQFF. CDR3 DNA: TGTGCCAGCAGCTTGGGTCTGACAAGCTCCTACAATGAGCAGTTCTTC.

V and J are TRBV5-1 and TRBJ1-6; TRBD1 matches at 10 bases. Germline CDR1 and CDR2: SGHRS and YFSETQ. V shed 0 bases and J 6 bases; nucleotides not matched to a gene: 0. The CDR3 is 15 residues long. The CDR3 DNA reads TGCGCCAGCAGCTTGGGGGACAGGGGTAATTCACCCCTCCACTTT. This gives the protein CASSLGDRGNSPLHF.

The V call is TRBV6-6, the J call TRBJ2-7; D may be TRBD1 (5 bases). This CDR3 spans 15 amino acids. Looked up from germline, CDR1 is MNHNY and CDR2 is SVGAGI (reference sequence). Trimming pared 7 bases from V and 6 bases from J, leaving 22 bases between. The CDR3 nucleotides read TGTGCCAGCACTCCGTTCGCCGTTCAGGGCGGCGAGCAGTACTTC. Translated, it gives CASTPFAVQGGEQYF.

CDR3 sequence reads: CASSPTGGGRNTEAFF. In DNA, the CDR3 is TGTGCCAGCAGCCCGACAGGGGGGGGACGGAACACTGAAGCTTTCTTT. The genes are TRBV5-4 and TRBJ1-1, with 9 bases lining up with TRBD1. CDR1 and CDR2 (germline): SGHNT, YYREEE (reference sequence). After removal of 4 bases from V and 1 base from J, the junction contained 8 bases not matched to a gene. This CDR3 spans 16 amino acids.

This chain joins TRBV2 and TRBJ1-1, with D perhaps matching TRBD1 (5 bases). CDR1 SNHLY and CDR2 FYNNEI come from the germline V gene. This CDR3 is 13 amino acids long. V gave up 1 base and J gave up 7 bases, with 10 bases separating them. CDR3 in DNA: TGTGCCAGCAGTGAAGGGGGTCAGGGTGAAGCTTTCTTT. Protein: CASSEGGQGEAFF.

The V call is TRBV15, the J call TRBJ1-4; 9 nucleotides line up with TRBD1. Trimming took 0 bases from V and 10 from J; bases not matched to a gene: 6. CDR1 is LNHNV, CDR2 YYDKDF, per germline (reference sequence). The CDR3 runs 15 residues. CDR3 amino acids: CATSRDGTGSSKLFF. The DNA of the CDR3 is TGTGCCACCAGCAGAGATGGGACAGGGTCCTCAAAACTGTTTTTT.

The chain employs TRBV2 and TRBJ2-2; D possibly corresponds to TRBD1 (5 bases). There are 15 residues in the CDR3. Germline CDR1 is SNHLY and CDR2 is FYNNEI. V lost 6 bases and J lost 6, with 17 bases in between. This CDR3 reads CASRGIQVVPGELFF. CDR3 nucleotide sequence: TGTGCCAGCAGGGGGATACAGGTTGTCCCCGGGGAGCTGTTTTTT.

The chain has TRBV6-5 and TRBJ1-1; no reliable D call. Deletions cut 10 bases from V and 4 bases from J, with 16 bases between. The CDR3 consists of 13 residues. CDR1 and CDR2 from the germline V gene are MNHEY and SVGAGI. Here the CDR3 DNA reads TGTGCCATCAGGCCCACGACGGGCACTGAAGCTTTCTTT. Protein product: CAIRPTTGTEAFF.

The rearrangement joins TRBV28 to TRBJ1-4; 8 bases agree with TRBD1. The V segment lost 6 bases and the J segment 4 bases; nucleotides outside the gene matches: 7. Germline V gives CDR1 MDHEN, CDR2 SYDVKM. The CDR3 totals 15 residues. CDR3 coding DNA: TGTGCCAGCAGGCCTACAGGGGGAGGTAATGAAAAACTGTTTTTT. It is translated as CASRPTGGGNEKLFF.

The gene calls are TRBV9 and TRBJ1-2; 7 bases are shared with TRBD1. Germline-derived CDR1 and CDR2 are SGDLS and YYNGEE. The junction had 9 bases not matched to a gene; V was cut back by 4 bases and J by 0 bases. This CDR3 region has 16 residues. CDR3 loop: CASSPGTEIANYGYTF. The CDR3, as DNA: TGTGCCAGCAGCCCCGGGACAGAGATAGCTAACTATGGCTACACCTTC. Based on the CDR3 plus reference TRBV9 and TRBJ1-2, the full variable domain is DSGVTQTPKHLITATGQRVTLRCSPRSGDLSVYWYQQSLDQGLQFLIQYYNGEERAKGNILERFSAQQFPDLHSELNLSSLELGDSALYFCASSPGTEIANYGYTFGSGTRLTVV.

The chain is built from TRBV11-3 and TRBJ1-3; D gene uncertain. CDR3 size: 13 residues. Per the germline V gene, CDR1 is SGHNT and CDR2 is YENEEA. The germline V and J ends were trimmed by 5 bases and 0 bases, with 5 bases remaining between them. The CDR3 here is CASSRDSGNTIYF. CDR3 DNA sequence: TGTGCCAGCAGCCGGGACTCTGGAAACACCATATATTTT.

This clone occurred a few times. The chain carries TRBV2 and TRBJ1-3; D possibly corresponds to TRBD1 (5 bases). The germline V gene encodes CDR1 SNHLY and CDR2 FYNNEI. The CDR3 covers 16 residues. V was clipped by 6 bases and J by 0 bases, with 15 bases between them. In DNA form, the CDR3 reads TGTGCCAGCAGCGGGGGACCGATCCGCTCTGGAAACACCATATATTTT. Translated, it gives CASSGGPIRSGNTIYF.

The chain links TRBV11-1 to TRBJ1-2; 7 bases match TRBD1. Germline V CDR1 and CDR2: SGHAT, FQDESV (reference sequence). This CDR3 spans 14 amino acids. Trimming cost V 5 bases and J 5 bases; bases outside gene matches: 8. The CDR3 DNA follows: TGTGCCAGCAGCAGTGGACAGGCCGTATATGGCTACACCTTC. This codes for CASSSGQAVYGYTF.

This chain connects TRBV5-6 to TRBJ2-5; the D is unclear. Germline CDR1 and CDR2: SGHDT and YYEEEE. The CDR3 is made up of 13 amino acids. With 1 base removed from V and 2 bases from J, the gap between germline ends came to 6 bases. CDR3 in DNA: TGTGCCAGCAGCTTGTTTAGACAAGAGACCCAGTACTTC. Its translation is CASSLFRQETQYF.